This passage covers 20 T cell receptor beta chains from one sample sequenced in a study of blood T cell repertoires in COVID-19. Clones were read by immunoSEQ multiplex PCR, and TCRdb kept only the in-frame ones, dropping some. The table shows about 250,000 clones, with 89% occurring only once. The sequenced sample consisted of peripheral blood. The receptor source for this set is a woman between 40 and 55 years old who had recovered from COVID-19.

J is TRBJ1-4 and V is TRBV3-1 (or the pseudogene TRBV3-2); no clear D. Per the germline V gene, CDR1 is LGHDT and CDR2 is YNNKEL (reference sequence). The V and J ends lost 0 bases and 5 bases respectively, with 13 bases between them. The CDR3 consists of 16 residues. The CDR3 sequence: CASSQEWWAENEKLFF. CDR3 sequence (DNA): TGTGCCAGCAGCCAAGAATGGTGGGCAGAAAATGAAAAACTGTTTTTT.

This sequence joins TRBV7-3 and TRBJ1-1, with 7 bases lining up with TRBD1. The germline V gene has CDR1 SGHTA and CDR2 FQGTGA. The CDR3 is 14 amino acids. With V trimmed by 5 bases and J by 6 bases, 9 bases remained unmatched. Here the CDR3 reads CASSATGDSSEAFF. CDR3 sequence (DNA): TGTGCCAGCAGCGCCACAGGGGATTCGTCTGAAGCTTTCTTT. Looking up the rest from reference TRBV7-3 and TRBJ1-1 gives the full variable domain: GAGVSQTPSNKVTEKGKYVELRCDPISGHTALYWYRQSLGQGPEFLIYFQGTGAADDSGLPNDRFFAVRPEGSVSTLKIQRTERGDSAVYLCASSATGDSSEAFFGQGTRLTVV.

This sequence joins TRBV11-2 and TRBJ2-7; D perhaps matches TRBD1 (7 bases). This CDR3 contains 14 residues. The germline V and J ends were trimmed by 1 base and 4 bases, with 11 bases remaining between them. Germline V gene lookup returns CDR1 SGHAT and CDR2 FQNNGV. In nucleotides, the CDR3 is TGTGCCAGCAGCTTAGGCGCAGGGGGGTACGAGCAGTACGTC. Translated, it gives CASSLGAGGYEQYV.

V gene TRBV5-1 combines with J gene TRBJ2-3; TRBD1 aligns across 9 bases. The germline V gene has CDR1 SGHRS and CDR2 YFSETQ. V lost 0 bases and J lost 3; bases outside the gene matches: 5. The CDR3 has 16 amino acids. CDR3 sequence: CASSLARDRVTDTQYF. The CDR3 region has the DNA TGCGCCAGCAGCTTGGCACGGGACAGGGTTACAGATACGCAGTATTTT.

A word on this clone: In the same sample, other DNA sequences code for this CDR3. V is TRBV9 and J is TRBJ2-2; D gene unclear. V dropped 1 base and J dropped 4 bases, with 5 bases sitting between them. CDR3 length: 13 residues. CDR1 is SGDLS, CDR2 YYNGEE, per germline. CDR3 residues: CASSVTGTGELFF. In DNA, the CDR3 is TGTGCCAGCAGCGTAACTGGCACCGGGGAGCTGTTTTTT.

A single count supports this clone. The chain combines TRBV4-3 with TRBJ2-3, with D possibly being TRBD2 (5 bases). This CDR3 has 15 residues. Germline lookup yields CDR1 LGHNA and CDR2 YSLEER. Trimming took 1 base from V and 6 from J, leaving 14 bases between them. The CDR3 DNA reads TGCGCCAGCAGCCAAGGTTCTTCCCGCGGGGATACGCAGTATTTT. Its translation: CASSQGSSRGDTQYF.

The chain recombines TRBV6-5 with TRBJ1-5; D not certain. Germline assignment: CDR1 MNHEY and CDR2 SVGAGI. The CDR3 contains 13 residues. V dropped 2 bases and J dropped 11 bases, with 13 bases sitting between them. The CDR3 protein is CASSYQTPQAQHF. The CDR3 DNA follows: TGTGCCAGCAGTTACCAAACACCCCAGGCCCAGCATTTT.

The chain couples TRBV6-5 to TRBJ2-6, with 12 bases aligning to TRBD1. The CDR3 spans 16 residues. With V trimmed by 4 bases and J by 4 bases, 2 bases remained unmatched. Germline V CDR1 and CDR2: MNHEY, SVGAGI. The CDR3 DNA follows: TGTGCCAGCAGTTGGGACAGGGGGCACGGGGCCAACGTCCTGACTTTC. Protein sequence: CASSWDRGHGANVLTF.

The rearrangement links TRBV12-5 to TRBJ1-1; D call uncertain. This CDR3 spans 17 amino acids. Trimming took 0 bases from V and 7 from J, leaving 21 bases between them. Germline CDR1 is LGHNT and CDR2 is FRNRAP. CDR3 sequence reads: CASGLVLQRTFEGEAFF. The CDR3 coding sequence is TGTGCTAGTGGTTTGGTACTTCAACGTACATTCGAGGGTGAAGCTTTCTTT.

CDR3 nucleotide sequence: TGTGCCAGCAGCCCACGCAGACAAATGAACACTGAAGCTTTCTTT. Its protein is CASSPRRQMNTEAFF. V usage is TRBV6-2 or TRBV6-3 and J usage is TRBJ1-1, with D unclear. This CDR3 comprises 15 residues. The V end was cut by 6 bases, the J end by 0 bases, with 14 bases between. Germline V gene sequence: CDR1 MNHEY, CDR2 SVGEGT.

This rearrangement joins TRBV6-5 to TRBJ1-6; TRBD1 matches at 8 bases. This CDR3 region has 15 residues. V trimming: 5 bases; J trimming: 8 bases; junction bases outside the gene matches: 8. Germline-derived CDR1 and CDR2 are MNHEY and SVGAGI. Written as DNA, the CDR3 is TGTGCCAGCAGTACCCGGACAGGGCTGGATTCACCCCTCCACTTT. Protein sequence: CASSTRTGLDSPLHF.

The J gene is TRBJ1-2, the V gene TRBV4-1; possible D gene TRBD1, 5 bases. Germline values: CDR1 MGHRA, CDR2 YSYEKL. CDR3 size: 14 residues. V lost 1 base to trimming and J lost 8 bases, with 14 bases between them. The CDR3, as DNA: TGCGCCAGCAGCCAAGCGGTGCAGGGTTGGGGCTACACCTTC. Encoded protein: CASSQAVQGWGYTF.

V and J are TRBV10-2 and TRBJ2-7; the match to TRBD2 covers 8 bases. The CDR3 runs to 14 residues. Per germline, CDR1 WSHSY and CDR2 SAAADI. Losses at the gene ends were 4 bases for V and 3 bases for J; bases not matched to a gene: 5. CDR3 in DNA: TGCGCCAGCAGTGTTGTCGGGAGGGTCTACGAGCAGTACGTC. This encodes CASSVVGRVYEQYV.

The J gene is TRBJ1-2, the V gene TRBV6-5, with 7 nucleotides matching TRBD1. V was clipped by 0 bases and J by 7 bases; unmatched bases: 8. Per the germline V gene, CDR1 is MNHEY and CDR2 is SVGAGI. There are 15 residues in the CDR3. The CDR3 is CASSYSRQGTGGYTF. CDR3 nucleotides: TGTGCCAGCAGTTACTCGAGACAGGGTACTGGTGGCTACACCTTC.

CDR3 region: CAISEHRTEAFF. Here the CDR3 DNA reads TGTGCCATCAGCGAACATCGCACTGAAGCTTTCTTT. This sequence joins TRBV10-3 and TRBJ1-1; D uncertain. This CDR3 is 12 amino acids long. V was trimmed by 6 bases and J by 4 bases, leaving 9 bases between them. Germline loops: CDR1 ENHRY, CDR2 SYGVKD.

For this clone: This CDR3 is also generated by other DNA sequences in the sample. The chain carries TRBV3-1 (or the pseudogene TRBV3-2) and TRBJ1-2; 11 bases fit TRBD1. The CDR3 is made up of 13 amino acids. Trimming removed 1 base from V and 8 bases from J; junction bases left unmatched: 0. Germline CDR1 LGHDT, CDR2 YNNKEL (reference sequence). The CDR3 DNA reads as TGTGCCAGCAGCCAAGGGACAGGGGGCGGCTACACCTTC. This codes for CASSQGTGGGYTF.

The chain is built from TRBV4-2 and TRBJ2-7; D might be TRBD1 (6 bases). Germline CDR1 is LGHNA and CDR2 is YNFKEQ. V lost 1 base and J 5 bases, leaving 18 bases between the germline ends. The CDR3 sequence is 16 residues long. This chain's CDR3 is CASSQATGTSSNEQYF. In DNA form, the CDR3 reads TGTGCCAGCAGCCAAGCCACCGGGACATCAAGCAACGAGCAGTACTTC.

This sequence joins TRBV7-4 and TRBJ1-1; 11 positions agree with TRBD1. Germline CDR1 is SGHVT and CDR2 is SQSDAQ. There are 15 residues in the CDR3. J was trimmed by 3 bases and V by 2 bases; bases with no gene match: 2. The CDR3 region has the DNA TGTGCCAGCAGCTTACAGGGACAGGGGGACACTGAAGCTTTCTTT. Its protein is CASSLQGQGDTEAFF.

The CDR3 DNA reads TGTGCCAGCACTACAGGACAGGGGCTTGAAGCTTTCTTT. Protein product: CASTTGQGLEAFF. The chain links TRBV6-5 to TRBJ1-1; TRBD1 matches at 9 bases. CDR3 size: 13 residues. Germline-derived CDR1 and CDR2 are MNHEY and SVGAGI. The V segment lost 7 bases and the J segment 7 bases; nucleotides outside the gene matches: 7.

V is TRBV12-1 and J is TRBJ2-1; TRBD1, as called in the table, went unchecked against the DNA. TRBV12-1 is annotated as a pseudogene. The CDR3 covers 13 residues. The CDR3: CASSLDRGNEQFF. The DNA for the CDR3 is TGTGCCAGCAGCCTGGACAGGGGGAATGAGCAGTTCTTC.